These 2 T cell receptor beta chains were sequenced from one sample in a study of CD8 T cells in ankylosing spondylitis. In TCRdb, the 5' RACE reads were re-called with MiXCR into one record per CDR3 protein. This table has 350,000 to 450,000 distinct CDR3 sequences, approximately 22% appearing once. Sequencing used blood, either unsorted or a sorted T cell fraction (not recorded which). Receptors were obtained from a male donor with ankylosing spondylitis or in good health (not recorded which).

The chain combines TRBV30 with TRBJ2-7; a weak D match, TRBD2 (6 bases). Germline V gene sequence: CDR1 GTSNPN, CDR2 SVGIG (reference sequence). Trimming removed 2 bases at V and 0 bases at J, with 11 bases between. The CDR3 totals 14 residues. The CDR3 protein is CAWSTGVPSYEQYF. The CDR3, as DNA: TGTGCCTGGAGTACGGGGGTCCCCTCCTACGAGCAGTACTTC.

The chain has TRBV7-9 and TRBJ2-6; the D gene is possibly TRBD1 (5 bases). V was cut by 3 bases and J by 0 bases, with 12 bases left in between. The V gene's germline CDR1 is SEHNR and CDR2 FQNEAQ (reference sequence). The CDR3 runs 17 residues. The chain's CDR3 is CASSLGPPGSGANVLTF. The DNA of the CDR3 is TGTGCCAGCAGCTTGGGGCCCCCCGGCTCTGGGGCCAACGTCCTGACTTTC.